The rows below give T cell receptor beta chains drawn from one sample of a study of blood T cell repertoires in COVID-19. TCRdb's copy holds only in-frame clones and misses some; the assay was immunoSEQ multiplex PCR. Here the sample spans about 160,000 clones, around 90% being singletons. Sequencing was done on a sample of peripheral blood. These receptors originate from a woman in her fifties or sixties with active or convalescent COVID-19. Both conserved end residues are part of each CDR3. The D gene is left open where the match is weak. Clone sizes are given selectively: once, few, many, or a class where the clone is expanded.

TRBJ2-3 | TRBD2 | . | TRBV24-1 | CATSGPGTSGHSRSTDTQYF | TGTGCCACCAGTGGCCCGGGGACTAGCGGGCACTCGCGTAGCACAGATACGCAGTATTTT
TRBJ2-7 | TRBD2 | . | TRBV19 | CASSILAGGPYEQYF | TGTGCCAGTAGTATTCTAGCGGGGGGGCCCTACGAGCAGTACTTC
TRBJ1-2 | . | . | TRBV2 | CASSEALSYGYTF | TGTGCCAGCAGTGAAGCTCTCTCCTATGGCTACACCTTC
TRBJ1-2 | . | . | TRBV29-1 | CSVEGLRGGGYTF | TGCAGCGTTGAAGGTTTACGGGGGGGCGGCTACACCTTC
TRBJ1-4 | TRBD1 | . | TRBV19 | CASSISTGGTNEKLFF | TGTGCCAGTAGTATATCGACAGGGGGAACTAATGAAAAACTGTTTTTT
TRBJ2-3 | TRBD2 | . | TRBV12-5 | CASGRLAGSTDTQYF | TGTGCTAGTGGCCGACTAGCGGGGAGCACAGATACGCAGTATTTT
TRBJ2-7 | TRBD2 | . | TRBV10-3 | CAISSILAGGSYEQYF | TGTGCCATCAGTTCAATCCTAGCGGGGGGATCCTACGAGCAGTACTTC
TRBJ2-7 | TRBD1 | . | TRBV30 | CAGRQGATYEQYF | TGTGCCGGGCGACAGGGGGCCACCTACGAGCAGTACTTC
TRBJ2-7 | . | . | TRBV7-2 | CASSLRPGSYEQYF | TGTGCCAGCAGCTTAAGGCCGGGGTCCTACGAGCAGTACTTC
TRBJ2-1 | TRBD2 | . | TRBV4-3 | CASSQGPSGFSYNEQFF | TGCGCCAGCAGCCAAGGGCCTAGCGGCTTCTCCTACAATGAGCAGTTCTTC
TRBJ1-1 | . | . | TRBV27 | CASTPRGGNTEAFF | TGTGCCAGCACTCCAAGGGGGGGGAACACTGAAGCTTTCTTT
TRBJ1-1 | TRBD1 | . | TRBV3-1/TRBV3-2 | CASSQDRQGAHFFTEAFF | TGTGCCAGCAGCCAGGATAGACAGGGGGCTCATTTCTTCACTGAAGCTTTCTTT
TRBJ2-7 | TRBD1 | once | TRBV7-2 | CASSFGQGASEQYF | TGTGCCAGCAGTTTTGGACAGGGGGCAAGTGAGCAGTACTTC
TRBJ1-6 | . | . | TRBV2 | CASSVQSSPLHF | TGTGCCAGCAGTGTACAGAGCTCACCCCTCCACTTT
TRBJ2-5 | TRBD1 | once | TRBV6-6 | CASANLNRGYQETQYF | TGTGCCAGCGCTAATCTAAACAGGGGTTACCAAGAGACCCAGTACTTC
TRBJ2-2 | TRBD2 | . | TRBV9 | CASRSGGTNTGELFF | TGTGCCAGCAGAAGCGGGGGCACGAACACCGGGGAGCTGTTTTTT
TRBJ1-4 | TRBD1 | . | TRBV12-3/TRBV12-4 | CASTIGTVGLFF | TGTGCCAGCACAATCGGGACAGTCGGACTGTTTTTT
TRBJ2-7 | . | . | TRBV10-3 | CAISETANEPYEQYF | TGTGCCATCAGTGAGACAGCAAACGAACCCTACGAGCAGTACTTC
TRBJ2-5 | TRBD2 | . | TRBV11-2 | CASSQGLAGGQETQYF | TGTGCCAGCAGCCAGGGACTAGCGGGGGGTCAAGAGACCCAGTACTTC
TRBJ2-7 | TRBD1 | . | TRBV12-3/TRBV12-4 | CASSQRQGYEQYF | TGTGCCAGCAGTCAAAGACAGGGCTACGAGCAGTACTTC
TRBJ2-7 | TRBD1 | . | TRBV9 | CASSERQGRYSEQYF | TGTGCCAGCAGCGAAAGACAGGGAAGGTATTCCGAGCAGTACTTC
TRBJ1-2 | TRBD1 | . | TRBV10-1 | CASSPGQGSYGYTF | TGCGCCAGCAGTCCGGGACAGGGAAGCTATGGCTACACCTTC
TRBJ1-1 | TRBD1 | . | TRBV28 | CASSPPGQMNTEAFF | TGTGCCAGTTCTCCCCCGGGACAGATGAACACTGAAGCTTTCTTT
TRBJ2-1 | . | . | TRBV11-3 | CASSARVFDEQFF | TGTGCCAGCAGCGCCAGGGTTTTCGATGAGCAGTTCTTC
TRBJ1-1 | . | . | TRBV19 | CASSRQGGNTEAFF | TGTGCCAGTAGTCGTCAGGGTGGGAACACTGAAGCTTTCTTT
TRBJ2-1 | TRBD2 | . | TRBV2 | CASSGLAGPSAEQFF | TGTGCCAGCAGTGGGCTAGCGGGGCCTTCGGCTGAGCAGTTCTTC
TRBJ2-7 | . | few | TRBV6-5 | CASRGPGAREQYF | TGTGCCAGCAGGGGTCCAGGGGCAAGAGAGCAGTACTTC
TRBJ1-1 | . | . | TRBV7-8 | CASSLVSQNTEAFF | TGTGCCAGCAGCTTAGTCTCACAGAACACTGAAGCTTTCTTT
TRBJ2-5 | . | . | TRBV5-1 | CASSLGSNQETQYF | TGCGCCAGCAGCTTGGGCAGTAACCAAGAGACCCAGTACTTC
TRBJ1-5 | . | . | TRBV5-1 | CASSLVGPGQPQHF | TGCGCCAGCAGCTTAGTGGGGCCCGGTCAGCCCCAGCATTTT